This T cell receptor beta chain was identified during a study of blood T cell repertoires in COVID-19. Study background: T cells, B-cell-depleted T cells, or PBMCs provided the cDNA or gDNA that served as material.

The method was immunoSEQ multiplex PCR; TCRdb's version includes in-frame clones alone and lacks a portion of them. The data show some 300,000 clones, with approximately 85% seen just once and approximately 1% held by the top ten. The V gene's germline CDR1 is SGHRS and CDR2 YFSETQ. The CDR3 covers 16 residues. The V and J ends lost 4 bases and 9 bases respectively, with 23 bases between them. The sequencing sample was made of PBMCs or T cells enriched from blood (not recorded which). The chain has TRBV5-1 and TRBJ2-1; D not certain. This TCR derives from a woman aged 25 to 39 who had recovered from COVID-19. CDR3 nucleotides: TGCGCCAGCAGCCCTGAACGGCAGGTACTCTTAGGTGAGCAGTTCTTC. Translating gives CASSPERQVLLGEQFF.